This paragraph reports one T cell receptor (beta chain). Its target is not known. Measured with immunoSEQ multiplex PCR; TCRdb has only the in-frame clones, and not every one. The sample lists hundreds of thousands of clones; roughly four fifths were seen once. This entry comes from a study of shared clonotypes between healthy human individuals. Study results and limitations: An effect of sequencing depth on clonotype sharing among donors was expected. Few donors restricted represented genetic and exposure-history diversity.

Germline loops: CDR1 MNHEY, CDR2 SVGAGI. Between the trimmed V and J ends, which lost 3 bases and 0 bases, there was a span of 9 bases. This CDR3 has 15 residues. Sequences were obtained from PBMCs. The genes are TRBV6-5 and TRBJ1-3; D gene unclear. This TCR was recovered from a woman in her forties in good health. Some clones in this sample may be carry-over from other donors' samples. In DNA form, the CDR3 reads TGTGCCAGCAGTTATTTGTTGGGCTCTGGAAACACCATATATTTT. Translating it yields CASSYLLGSGNTIYF.